The subject of this entry is one TCR beta chain. Antigen unknown. The sample comes from a study of breast tumors, draining lymph nodes, adjacent tissues. General study results and limits: Compared with basal-like, luminal-like tumors shared significantly more repertoire with nontumor tissue. The data were judged consistent with most tumor T cells coming from lymph node and expanding in tumor. Tumor TCR diversity was below lymph nodes but above nontumor tissue. Tumor T cell lymph node origin was a supported hypothesis, not proven.

Samples came from axillary lymph nodes draining the breast cancer. The ends were cut back, 3 bases at V and 11 bases at J, with 7 bases in the middle. The CDR3 covers 10 residues. CDR1 and CDR2 (germline): DFQATT, SNEGSKA (reference sequence). TCRdb itself ran the multiplex PCR reads through MiXCR, one entry per CDR3 protein. Of over 200,000 distinct CDR3 sequences in the sample, under 35% were seen once. The sample consisted of axillary lymph node tissue. This TCR was sampled from a female donor with breast cancer. Some clones in this sample may be carry-over from other donors' samples. The chain recombines TRBV20-1 with TRBJ1-4; D not resolved. CDR3 DNA: TGCAGTGCTAGGTCTCGGAAACTGTTTTTT. Residues: CSARSRKLFF.